This TCR beta chain was recorded in a study of T-cell memory formation after mild COVID-19. This clonotype showed up just a few times. Trimming cost V 5 bases and J 3 bases, with 14 bases left between them. CDR3 length equals 14 residues. In germline, CDR1 is SGHTA, CDR2 FQGNSA. TCRdb analysed the 5' RACE reads with MiXCR anew, one entry per CDR3 protein. The sample has around 130,000 distinct CDR3 sequences; approximately 15% are singletons. The chain carries TRBV7-2 and TRBJ2-7; D gene unclear. Sequencing was done on a sample of PBMCs or a T cell subset sorted from them (not recorded which). The clonotype was recovered from an adult woman who had mild COVID-19 (a few samples of this study predate the infection). Cell type and time point are not known. CDR3 sequence reads: CASSVGYGGYEQYF. The CDR3 DNA follows: TGTGCCAGCAGCGTAGGTTATGGCGGCTACGAGCAGTACTTC.